This TCR beta chain emerged from a study of blood T cell repertoires in COVID-19. Looking at the study overall: Symptom resolution, clearance, or two negative PCRs marked the recovered donors of Cohort 3. Sources were T cells, B-cell-depleted T cells, or PBMCs; the material itself was cDNA or gDNA.

CDR1 and CDR2 (germline): SGDLS, YYNGEE. The CDR3 spans 14 residues. V was cut by 4 bases and J by 2 bases, with 12 bases left in between. In the original workflow: For nucleated cells, counts were estimated from reference gene primer amplification. Profiled with immunoSEQ multiplex PCR; TCRdb holds only in-frame clones, not every one. That table furnishes V, J and clone size, whereas the DNA furnished D and trimming. The sample has 200,000 to 250,000 clones, approximately 87% seen once. This receptor was obtained from a woman between 50 and 59 years old in a cohort exposed to, infected with or recovered from COVID-19 (not recorded which). The V gene is TRBV9, the J gene TRBJ1-1; a weak D match, TRBD1 (5 bases). Material: PBMCs or T cells enriched from blood (not recorded which). DNA for the CDR3: TGTGCCAGCAGCCGGGGGAATCTCAACACTGAAGCTTTCTTT. This encodes CASSRGNLNTEAFF.